The entry below describes one T cell receptor (beta chain). The sample comes from a study of control samples from healthy donors and cancer patients. The CDR3 runs to 13 residues. The germline V gene has CDR1 GTSNPN and CDR2 SVGIG (reference sequence). Assay: immunoSEQ multiplex PCR; the TCRdb copy retains only in-frame clones and omits some. The sample shows roughly 150,000 clones, nearly 95% of them seen only once. Sample: blood. The chain links TRBV30 to TRBJ1-3, with a weak D call TRBD1 (6 bases). This sequence was found in a man aged 45-65 years in good health. The chain's CDR3 is CALDRSSGNTIYF. The CDR3 region has the DNA TGTGCGTTGGACAGAAGCTCTGGAAACACCATATATTTT.